A single sample is the source of the 5 T cell receptor beta chains below, sequenced in a study of neurological immune-mediated disorders. Specified time point: technical triplicate 2. In TCRdb, the 5' RACE reads were re-called with MiXCR into one record per CDR3 protein. The table has tens of thousands of distinct CDR3 sequences, around 24% seen once. Sequencing was done on a sample of PBMCs. These receptors were obtained from a man aged 60-69 years with HTLV-1-associated myelopathy (HAM/TSP).

The V and J genes are TRBV2 and TRBJ2-1; 10 bases align to TRBD1. Trimming cost V 8 bases and J 6 bases; bases outside gene matches: 7. CDR3 size: 14 residues. The germline gives CDR1 SNHLY, CDR2 FYNNEI. CDR3 in DNA: TGTGCCAGCCTCCGGGACAGGGGTCCCAATGAGCAGTTCTTC. Encoded protein: CASLRDRGPNEQFF.

By share, this clonotype counts as medium-sized (0.01 to 0.1%). The V and J genes are TRBV5-1 and TRBJ2-2, with D possibly matching TRBD1 (5 bases). The CDR3 covers 14 residues. Germline lookup yields CDR1 SGHRS and CDR2 YFSETQ. With 1 base removed from V and 1 base from J, the gap between germline ends came to 5 bases. CDR3 amino acids: CASSLTGNTGELFF. The CDR3 DNA is TGCGCCAGCAGCTTGACAGGGAACACCGGGGAGCTGTTTTTT.

This clonotype was counted at least ten times. The CDR3 DNA reads TGCAGTGCTAGAGACTCAGGGAAGGATCCAAATCAGCCCCAGCATTTT. Amino acids: CSARDSGKDPNQPQHF. The V and J genes are TRBV20-1 and TRBJ1-5; the D gene is possibly TRBD1 (5 bases). Germline assignment: CDR1 DFQATT and CDR2 SNEGSKA (reference sequence). The V end lost 0 bases, the J end lost 4 bases, and 16 bases lay between the germline ends. This CDR3 spans 16 amino acids.

The chain links TRBV27 to TRBJ2-7, with D tentatively TRBD2 (5 bases). Germline CDR1 is MNHEY and CDR2 is SMNVEV (reference sequence). V lost 5 bases, J lost 9 bases, and 14 bases lay in between. The CDR3 extends over 12 amino acids. CDR3 protein: CASSPGVAGQYF. The CDR3, as DNA: TGTGCCAGCAGTCCCGGGGTGGCTGGGCAGTACTTC.

This clonotype was seen repeatedly, ten times or more. V usage is TRBV11-1 and J usage is TRBJ2-7; tentatively, D is TRBD2 (5 bases). V was trimmed by 1 base and J by 4 bases, leaving 11 bases between them. The V gene's germline CDR1 is SGHAT and CDR2 FQDESV (reference sequence). The CDR3 has 14 residues. The DNA for the CDR3 is TGTGCCAGCAGCTTAGTTAGCCGAGGGTACGAGCAGTACTTC. It codes for CASSLVSRGYEQYF.